This is a list of T cell receptor beta chains from one sample in a study of blood T cell repertoires in COVID-19. The protocol was immunoSEQ multiplex PCR, while the TCRdb copy is restricted to in-frame clones and leaves out a portion. This sample carries 200,000 or so clones, 84% of them seen once, and the ten largest clones take about 13%. Input material: peripheral blood. All receptors come from a human donor in a cohort sampled during active COVID-19. The CDR3 runs from the conserved cysteine through the conserved F or W. D genes are given only for firm matches. Only some rows state a clone size, as once, few, many or a class for expanded clones.

clone_size: .; d_call: .; v_call: TRBV2; j_call: TRBJ2-2; cdr3_nt: TGTGCCAGCAGTGTGCGGGTCGGGTTGTCTGGCGGGGAGCTGTTTTTT; cdr3_aa: CASSVRVGLSGGELFF
clone_size: .; d_call: TRBD1; v_call: TRBV5-1; j_call: TRBJ1-4; cdr3_nt: TGCGCCAGCAGCTTCGGGACAGGGGGTGAAAAACTGTTTTTT; cdr3_aa: CASSFGTGGEKLFF
clone_size: .; d_call: .; v_call: TRBV5-1; j_call: TRBJ1-1; cdr3_nt: TGCGCCAGCAGCTTGGAGGGGGTGTGGACTGAAGCTTTCTTT; cdr3_aa: CASSLEGVWTEAFF
clone_size: .; d_call: TRBD1; v_call: TRBV2; j_call: TRBJ2-7; cdr3_nt: TGTGCCAGCAGGGACAGGGGGGGACTTTCCTACGAGCAGTACTTC; cdr3_aa: CASRDRGGLSYEQYF
clone_size: once; d_call: TRBD1; v_call: TRBV5-5; j_call: TRBJ1-6; cdr3_nt: TGTGCCAGCAGGCGGACAGGGGATAATTCACCCCTCCACTTT; cdr3_aa: CASRRTGDNSPLHF
clone_size: .; d_call: .; v_call: TRBV7-9; j_call: TRBJ1-1; cdr3_nt: TGTGCCAGCAGCCTTGAGATCCCGAACAGTCCTATGAACACTGAAGCTTTCTTT; cdr3_aa: CASSLEIPNSPMNTEAFF
clone_size: .; d_call: TRBD1; v_call: TRBV12-5; j_call: TRBJ2-3; cdr3_nt: TGTGCTAGTGGTTCCTGGACAGGGACGAATACGCAGTATTTT; cdr3_aa: CASGSWTGTNTQYF
clone_size: .; d_call: .; v_call: TRBV28; j_call: TRBJ2-2; cdr3_nt: TGTGCCAGCAGTTTATCGGCGGCCGAAGGCGGGGAGCTGTTTTTT; cdr3_aa: CASSLSAAEGGELFF
clone_size: .; d_call: .; v_call: TRBV5-1; j_call: TRBJ2-5; cdr3_nt: TGCGCCAGCAGCTTGGTAGGGGCCTACCAAGAGACCCAGTACTTC; cdr3_aa: CASSLVGAYQETQYF
clone_size: .; d_call: TRBD1; v_call: TRBV28; j_call: TRBJ1-5; cdr3_nt: TGTGCCAGCAAACCGGGACAGGGGAATCAGCCCCAGCATTTT; cdr3_aa: CASKPGQGNQPQHF
clone_size: .; d_call: .; v_call: TRBV5-8; j_call: TRBJ2-5; cdr3_nt: TGTGCCAGCAGCTTGGGTAGACCTAGCGAGACCCAGTACTTC; cdr3_aa: CASSLGRPSETQYF
clone_size: .; d_call: .; v_call: TRBV18; j_call: TRBJ1-1; cdr3_nt: TGTGCCAGCTCACGAATCGCAGGGAACACTGAAGCTTTCTTT; cdr3_aa: CASSRIAGNTEAFF
clone_size: many; d_call: TRBD2; v_call: TRBV25-1; j_call: TRBJ2-1; cdr3_nt: TGTGCCAGCAGTGAATTCAAGGGACTAGCGCGCAATGAGCAGTTCTTC; cdr3_aa: CASSEFKGLARNEQFF
clone_size: .; d_call: .; v_call: TRBV11-2; j_call: TRBJ2-7; cdr3_nt: TGTGCCAGCAGCTTAGGAGGGAGCTCCTACGAGCAGTACTTC; cdr3_aa: CASSLGGSSYEQYF
clone_size: few; d_call: TRBD1; v_call: TRBV6-2/TRBV6-3; j_call: TRBJ1-2; cdr3_nt: TGTGCCAGCAGTCAACCGGGACAGGGGGCGCGTGGCTACACCTTC; cdr3_aa: CASSQPGQGARGYTF
clone_size: .; d_call: .; v_call: TRBV6-2/TRBV6-3; j_call: TRBJ1-2; cdr3_nt: TGTGCCAGCAGTTACCGGTCCCGAGCTAACTATGGCTACACCTTC; cdr3_aa: CASSYRSRANYGYTF
clone_size: .; d_call: TRBD1; v_call: TRBV29-1; j_call: TRBJ2-1; cdr3_nt: TGCAGCGTGACCACAGGGGACGCCTACAATGAGCAGTTCTTC; cdr3_aa: CSVTTGDAYNEQFF
clone_size: .; d_call: TRBD1; v_call: TRBV28; j_call: TRBJ2-7; cdr3_nt: TGTGCCAGCAGTTCCTTCCGGGTTGGACAGGGGGCTACGGGGCAGTACTTC; cdr3_aa: CASSSFRVGQGATGQYF
clone_size: .; d_call: .; v_call: TRBV3-1/TRBV3-2; j_call: TRBJ2-5; cdr3_nt: TGTGCCAGCAGCCATCCACAAAAACAAGAGACCCAGTACTTC; cdr3_aa: CASSHPQKQETQYF
clone_size: many; d_call: .; v_call: TRBV2; j_call: TRBJ1-1; cdr3_nt: TGTGCCAGCAGAGAATATAGAAACACTGAAGCTTTCTTT; cdr3_aa: CASREYRNTEAFF
clone_size: few; d_call: .; v_call: TRBV30; j_call: TRBJ1-1; cdr3_nt: TGTGCCTGGAACAGGAACACTGAAGCTTTCTTT; cdr3_aa: CAWNRNTEAFF
clone_size: .; d_call: .; v_call: TRBV4-1; j_call: TRBJ2-7; cdr3_nt: TGCGCCAGCAGCCTCGGACTCTCCCCCGACTACGAGCAGTACTTC; cdr3_aa: CASSLGLSPDYEQYF
clone_size: .; d_call: .; v_call: TRBV27; j_call: TRBJ1-1; cdr3_nt: TGTGCCAGCAGTTGGAGGGTCATGGACACTGAAGCTTTCTTT; cdr3_aa: CASSWRVMDTEAFF
clone_size: .; d_call: TRBD2; v_call: TRBV15; j_call: TRBJ2-1; cdr3_nt: TGTGCCACCAGCAGAGATTTCCCTAGCGGGAGCAATGAGCAGTTCTTC; cdr3_aa: CATSRDFPSGSNEQFF
clone_size: .; d_call: .; v_call: TRBV28; j_call: TRBJ2-2; cdr3_nt: TGTGCCAGCAGTTTGCAGGGCAGGGAGCTGTTTTTT; cdr3_aa: CASSLQGRELFF
clone_size: .; d_call: .; v_call: TRBV7-2; j_call: TRBJ2-5; cdr3_nt: TGTGCCAGCAGCTTGGCGGGTCGCCAAGAGACCCAGTACTTC; cdr3_aa: CASSLAGRQETQYF
clone_size: .; d_call: TRBD1; v_call: TRBV11-2; j_call: TRBJ2-7; cdr3_nt: TGTGCCAGCAGTACTATGCAGGGGGCTAGGTCCTACGAGCAGTACTTC; cdr3_aa: CASSTMQGARSYEQYF
clone_size: .; d_call: TRBD1; v_call: TRBV29-1; j_call: TRBJ1-4; cdr3_nt: TGCAGCGTTAAGACAGGGAATAACGGAAAACTGTTTTTT; cdr3_aa: CSVKTGNNGKLFF
clone_size: .; d_call: .; v_call: TRBV28; j_call: TRBJ2-2; cdr3_nt: TGTGCCAGCAGTCAAAAGAGGGGGAAGAACACCGGGGAGCTGTTTTTT; cdr3_aa: CASSQKRGKNTGELFF
clone_size: .; d_call: TRBD2; v_call: TRBV18; j_call: TRBJ2-7; cdr3_nt: TGTGCCAGCTCACCCCTGATAGCGGGAGGGCCATCCGAGCAGTACTTC; cdr3_aa: CASSPLIAGGPSEQYF
clone_size: .; d_call: TRBD2; v_call: TRBV28; j_call: TRBJ2-7; cdr3_nt: TGTGCCAGCAGTCCGCGACCGTATCGACTAGCGGGGCCCTTCTACGAGCAGTACTTC; cdr3_aa: CASSPRPYRLAGPFYEQYF
clone_size: few; d_call: .; v_call: TRBV19; j_call: TRBJ1-5; cdr3_nt: TGTGCCAGTAGTATCTCCGAAAGGGGGCAGCCCCAGCATTTT; cdr3_aa: CASSISERGQPQHF
clone_size: .; d_call: TRBD2; v_call: TRBV10-1; j_call: TRBJ2-3; cdr3_nt: TGCGCCAGCAGTGAGACGGGACTAGCAACAGATACGCAGTATTTT; cdr3_aa: CASSETGLATDTQYF
clone_size: .; d_call: .; v_call: TRBV7-2; j_call: TRBJ2-1; cdr3_nt: TGTGCCAGCAGCTTTGGCCCCCAGTACAATGAGCAGTTCTTC; cdr3_aa: CASSFGPQYNEQFF
clone_size: .; d_call: TRBD1; v_call: TRBV9; j_call: TRBJ2-1; cdr3_nt: TGTGCCAGCAGCGTCACAGGGGGCAGGGGCTACAATGAGCAGTTCTTC; cdr3_aa: CASSVTGGRGYNEQFF
clone_size: .; d_call: TRBD2; v_call: TRBV6-4; j_call: TRBJ2-3; cdr3_nt: TGTGCCAGCAGTGAGGGACTAGCGGGAGCAGATACGCAGTATTTT; cdr3_aa: CASSEGLAGADTQYF
clone_size: .; d_call: TRBD2; v_call: TRBV7-2; j_call: TRBJ2-1; cdr3_nt: TGTGCCAGCAGCTCGACCGGGACTAACTCCTACAATGAGCAGTTCTTC; cdr3_aa: CASSSTGTNSYNEQFF
clone_size: .; d_call: TRBD2; v_call: TRBV2; j_call: TRBJ2-1; cdr3_nt: TGTGCCGGGAATCTAGCGGGAGGTATCAATGAGCAGTTCTTC; cdr3_aa: CAGNLAGGINEQFF
clone_size: .; d_call: .; v_call: TRBV27; j_call: TRBJ2-6; cdr3_nt: TGTGCCAGCAGTTTAACGGGATCTAGGGCCAACGTCCTGACTTTC; cdr3_aa: CASSLTGSRANVLTF
clone_size: .; d_call: .; v_call: TRBV18; j_call: TRBJ2-7; cdr3_nt: TGTGCCAGCTCACCCACCGACAGCTACGAGCAGTACTTC; cdr3_aa: CASSPTDSYEQYF